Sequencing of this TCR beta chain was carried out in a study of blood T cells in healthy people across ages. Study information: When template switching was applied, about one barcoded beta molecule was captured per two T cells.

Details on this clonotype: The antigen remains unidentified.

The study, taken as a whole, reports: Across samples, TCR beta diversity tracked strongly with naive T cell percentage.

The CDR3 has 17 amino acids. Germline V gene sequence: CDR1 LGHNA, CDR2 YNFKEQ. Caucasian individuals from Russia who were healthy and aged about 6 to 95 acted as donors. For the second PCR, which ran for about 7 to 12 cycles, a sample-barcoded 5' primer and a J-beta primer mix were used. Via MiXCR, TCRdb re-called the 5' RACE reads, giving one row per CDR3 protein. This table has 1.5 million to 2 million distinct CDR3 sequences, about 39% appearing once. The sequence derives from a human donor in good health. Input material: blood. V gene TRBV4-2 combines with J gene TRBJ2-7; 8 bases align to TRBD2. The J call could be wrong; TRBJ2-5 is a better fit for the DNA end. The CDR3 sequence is CASSQEIMGLGYETQYF. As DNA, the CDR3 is TGTGCCAGCAGCCAAGAGATCATGGGACTAGGTTACGAGACCCAGTACTTC.